The present T cell receptor beta chain was sequenced within a study of lymphopenia after photon versus proton radiotherapy. Remarks on this clone: Its specificity is unknown.

Profiling relied on immunoSEQ multiplex PCR, and the TCRdb table lists in-frame clones only, not all of them. The data show fewer than 25,000 clones, around nine tenths seen once. Study-level points and caveats: Post-nadir diversity loss with photons came from oligoclonal expansion, particularly CD8+ Temra cells. In patients who died, overall survival fell as post-nadir TCR diversity dropped more. Proton therapy kept repertoires fairly stable, unlike photons, which gained effector/memory cells. Authors raise, but do not show, better survival with proton therapy.

The CDR3 covers 15 residues. Trimming removed 5 bases from V and 3 bases from J, with 14 bases in between. Germline V CDR1 and CDR2: LNHNV, YYDKDF (reference sequence). The origin of this receptor is a man at least 80 years old with esophageal cancer. The V gene is TRBV15, the J gene TRBJ1-3, with D possibly matching TRBD1 (5 bases). The source material was peripheral blood, sampled from a patient treated with proton-based radiotherapy. The CDR3 DNA reads as TGTGCCACCAGCCGGGGGGGGGTTAGTGGAAACACCATATATTTT. Encoded protein: CATSRGGVSGNTIYF.